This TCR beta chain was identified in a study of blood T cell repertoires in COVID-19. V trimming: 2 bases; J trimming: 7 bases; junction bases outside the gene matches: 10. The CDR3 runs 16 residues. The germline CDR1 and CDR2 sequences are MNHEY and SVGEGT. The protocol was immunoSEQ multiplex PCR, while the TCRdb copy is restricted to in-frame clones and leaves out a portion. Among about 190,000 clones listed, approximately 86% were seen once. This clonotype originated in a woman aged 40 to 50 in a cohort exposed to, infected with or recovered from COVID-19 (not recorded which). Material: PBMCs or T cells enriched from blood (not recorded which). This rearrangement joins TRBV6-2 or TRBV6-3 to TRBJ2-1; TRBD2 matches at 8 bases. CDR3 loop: CASSYEESGRFNEQFF. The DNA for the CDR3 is TGTGCCAGCAGTTACGAGGAAAGCGGGAGATTTAATGAGCAGTTCTTC.